This T cell receptor beta chain was documented in a study of T-cell memory formation after mild COVID-19. General study findings and limits: Whether second-wave clones peaking at day 37 were SARS-CoV-2 specific went unconfirmed. Clones that shrank (day 15 to 85) were balanced CD4/CD8, whereas later expanders leaned CD4+.

Via MiXCR, TCRdb re-called the 5' RACE reads, giving one row per CDR3 protein. The sample includes about 240,000 distinct CDR3 sequences, 8.5% to 9.5% of them seen just once. CDR1 and CDR2 (germline): MNHEY, SVGAGI. The germline V and J ends were trimmed by 5 bases and 0 bases, with 11 bases remaining between them. The CDR3 extends over 15 amino acids. A word on this clonotype: Its antigen is as yet unknown.

The sequenced sample consisted of PBMCs or a T cell subset sorted from them (not recorded which). V is TRBV6-5 and J is TRBJ1-3; D perhaps matches TRBD1 (5 bases). The clonotype was recovered from a man aged 18 to 29 who had mild COVID-19 (a few samples of this study predate the infection). Cell type and time point are not known. Written as DNA, the CDR3 is TGTGCCAGCAGTCCGACAGCTTCCTCTGGAAACACCATATATTTT. Translation gives CASSPTASSGNTIYF.